Included here is one TCR beta chain sequence, with context. The antigen is not known. Profiling relied on immunoSEQ multiplex PCR, and the TCRdb table lists in-frame clones only, not all of them. This sample has 90,000 to 150,000 clones, with less than 90% found just once. The germline CDR1 and CDR2 sequences are LNHDA and SQIVND (reference sequence). The CDR3 is made up of 12 amino acids. This entry is derived from a study of T cell responses to AZD1222 COVID-19 vaccine. Study-wide results and caveats: Females made up more of the donors, who were largely white British, and clonal diversity may have come out too low.

The chain carries TRBV19 and TRBJ2-3; D is uncertain. The receptor's source is an adult in good health. Sample: peripheral blood, taken on day 0 of AZD1222 vaccination. In DNA form, the CDR3 reads TGTGCTGCCGGTGCCACTCCAGATACGCAGTATTTT. This gives the protein CAAGATPDTQYF.